This is a list of T cell receptor beta chains from one sample in a study of T-cell memory formation after mild COVID-19. TCRdb passed the 5' RACE reads through MiXCR, listing each CDR3 protein once. The sample comprises around 200,000 distinct CDR3 sequences, around a sixth of which are singletons, and roughly 3.9% rests with the top ten. The specimen sequenced was PBMCs or a T cell subset sorted from them (not recorded which). The receptors stem from a man aged 18 to 30 who had mild COVID-19 (a few samples of this study predate the infection). Cell type and time point are not known. Both conserved end residues are part of each CDR3. The D gene is left open where the match is weak. Rows give clone size only sometimes, using once, few, many, or a class for an expanded clone.

V: TRBV7-2; size: -; J: TRBJ2-3; D: TRBD1; DNA: TGTGCCAGCAGCCGAGACAGGGGGCTAGATACGCAGTATTTT; CDR3: CASSRDRGLDTQYF
V: TRBV6-2/TRBV6-3; size: -; J: TRBJ2-5; D: TRBD2; DNA: TGTGCCAGCCAAATCGCGGGGGGGGAGACCCAGTACTTC; CDR3: CASQIAGGETQYF
V: TRBV20-1; size: -; J: TRBJ1-2; D: TRBD1; DNA: TGCAGTGCTCCCGGACAGGCTAACTATGGCTACACCTTC; CDR3: CSAPGQANYGYTF
V: TRBV7-6; size: few; J: TRBJ2-7; D: -; DNA: TGTGCCAGCAGCCAGAGTGGGCGGGGTACATCCTACGAGCAGTACTTC; CDR3: CASSQSGRGTSYEQYF
V: TRBV7-2; size: -; J: TRBJ2-5; D: -; DNA: TGTGCCAGCAGCGCCCCCGCGACCCAGTACTTC; CDR3: CASSAPATQYF
V: TRBV18; size: -; J: TRBJ2-3; D: -; DNA: TGTGCCAGCTCACCGATTTTTGGAGATACGCAGTATTTT; CDR3: CASSPIFGDTQYF
V: TRBV20-1; size: -; J: TRBJ1-1; D: -; DNA: TGCAGTGCCAGGCAGGAGGGGGTAAGGGCTGAAGCTTTCTTT; CDR3: CSARQEGVRAEAFF
V: TRBV7-9; size: many; J: TRBJ1-5; D: -; DNA: TGTGCCAGCAGCTTATCGGGGACCCGGGGCGGGCCCCAGCATTTT; CDR3: CASSLSGTRGGPQHF
V: TRBV19; size: -; J: TRBJ1-5; D: TRBD1; DNA: TGTGCCAGTAGTATTTACAGGGGGCAAGGACAGCCCCAGCATTTT; CDR3: CASSIYRGQGQPQHF
V: TRBV5-1; size: few; J: TRBJ2-2; D: TRBD2; DNA: TGCGCCAGCAGCTACCTAGCGGGAGCGAACACCGGGGAGCTGTTTTTT; CDR3: CASSYLAGANTGELFF
V: TRBV2; size: -; J: TRBJ1-5; D: TRBD1; DNA: TGTGCCAGCGAGCCCGGGACAGGGGGATATCAGCCCCAGCATTTT; CDR3: CASEPGTGGYQPQHF
V: TRBV21-1; size: once; J: TRBJ1-1; D: -; DNA: TGTGCCAGCAGCAAAGGCCCGGGACAGAGAAAGATGAACACTGAAGCTTTCTTT; CDR3: CASSKGPGQRKMNTEAFF
V: TRBV5-1; size: many; J: TRBJ1-1; D: -; DNA: TGCGCCAGCAGCTCTGGACACTCGAACACTGAAGCTTTCTTT; CDR3: CASSSGHSNTEAFF
V: TRBV7-3; size: few; J: TRBJ2-1; D: TRBD2; DNA: TGTGCCAGCGGTGTTAGCGGGGGGGCCGAGCAGTTCTTC; CDR3: CASGVSGGAEQFF
V: TRBV25-1; size: -; J: TRBJ2-5; D: -; DNA: TGTGCCAGCAGTGAATTGGGAGTCGGAGTGGAGACCCAGTACTTC; CDR3: CASSELGVGVETQYF
V: TRBV7-2; size: -; J: TRBJ2-7; D: TRBD1; DNA: TGTGCCAGCAGCCGGGACAGGGGGCCAAGCGAGCAGTACTTC; CDR3: CASSRDRGPSEQYF
V: TRBV11-2; size: -; J: TRBJ2-7; D: TRBD2; DNA: TGTGCCAGCAGCTATACTAGCGGGGGGACGAGATCCTACGAGCAGTACTTC; CDR3: CASSYTSGGTRSYEQYF
V: TRBV7-9; size: many; J: TRBJ2-1; D: -; DNA: TGTGCCAGCACCGTCTTACTTCCTGCAAACAATGAGCAGTTCTTC; CDR3: CASTVLLPANNEQFF
V: TRBV7-9; size: -; J: TRBJ1-2; D: -; DNA: TGTGCCAGCAGCACCCTGGGAGGGGCTAACTATGGCTACACCTTC; CDR3: CASSTLGGANYGYTF
V: TRBV12-3/TRBV12-4; size: -; J: TRBJ2-3; D: TRBD1; DNA: TGTGCCAGCAGTCTCCGACAGGGTTGGGCTGATACGCAGTATTTT; CDR3: CASSLRQGWADTQYF
V: TRBV4-3; size: -; J: TRBJ2-1; D: -; DNA: TGCGCCAGCAGCCCCGAGGGAGGTTCGGGCAATGAGCAGTTCTTC; CDR3: CASSPEGGSGNEQFF
V: TRBV29-1; size: -; J: TRBJ2-1; D: TRBD2; DNA: TGCAGCGTTGAGGCGGGGGCCTACAATGAGCAGTTCTTC; CDR3: CSVEAGAYNEQFF
V: TRBV10-3; size: few; J: TRBJ2-1; D: TRBD2; DNA: TGTGCCATCAGCCCCGGGACTAGCTACAATGAGCAGTTCTTC; CDR3: CAISPGTSYNEQFF
V: TRBV28; size: -; J: TRBJ1-1; D: -; DNA: TGTGCCAGCATTAGGGGAGGGACTGAAGCTTTCTTT; CDR3: CASIRGGTEAFF
V: TRBV18; size: -; J: TRBJ1-2; D: -; DNA: TGTGCCAGCTCCCTCCGAGCAACGCGGGCCTATGGCTACACCTTC; CDR3: CASSLRATRAYGYTF